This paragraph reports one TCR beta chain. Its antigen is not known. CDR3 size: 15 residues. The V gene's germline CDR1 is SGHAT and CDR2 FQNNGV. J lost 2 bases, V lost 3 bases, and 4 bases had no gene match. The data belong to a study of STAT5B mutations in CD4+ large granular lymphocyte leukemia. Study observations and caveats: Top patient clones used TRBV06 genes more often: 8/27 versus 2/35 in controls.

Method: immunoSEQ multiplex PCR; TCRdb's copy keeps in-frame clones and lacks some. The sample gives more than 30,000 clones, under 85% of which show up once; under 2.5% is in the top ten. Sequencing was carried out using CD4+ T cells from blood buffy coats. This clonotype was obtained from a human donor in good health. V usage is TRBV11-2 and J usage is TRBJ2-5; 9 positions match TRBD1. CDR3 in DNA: TGTGCCAGCAGCTTGGGGGACAGGGATCAAGAGACCCAGTACTTC. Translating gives CASSLGDRDQETQYF. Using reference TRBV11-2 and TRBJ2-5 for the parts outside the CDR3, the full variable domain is EAGVAQSPRYKIIEKRQSVAFWCNPISGHATLYWYQQILGQGPKLLIQFQNNGVVDDSQLPKDRFSAERLKGVDSTLKIQPAKLEDSAVYLCASSLGDRDQETQYFGPGTRLLVL.